This T cell receptor beta chain is from a study of T cell responses to AZD1222 COVID-19 vaccine. For the study at large: Pooling covered second doses at about 4 or about 12 weeks. Broader study findings: Reportedly, nearly half of unique spike TCRs recognized epitopes outside B.1.351/B.1.1.7 mutations. Repertoire samples came only from after the peak T cell response.

This CDR3 contains 16 residues. Germline CDR1 SGHTA, CDR2 FQGNSA. With V trimmed by 3 bases and J by 1 base, 3 bases remained unmatched. Method: immunoSEQ multiplex PCR; TCRdb's copy keeps in-frame clones and lacks some. Of about 92,000 clones in the sample, about 90% are singletons; the top ten hold 7.5%. This clone was seen once. Its antigen is undetermined. The chain joins TRBV7-2 to TRBJ2-2, with TRBD1 identical over 9 bases. The sequence was obtained from an adult in good health. The sequencing here drew on peripheral blood, taken on day 0 of AZD1222 vaccination. CDR3 protein: CASSLTGGLNTGELFF. The CDR3 DNA reads TGTGCCAGCAGCTTGACAGGGGGTCTGAACACCGGGGAGCTGTTTTTT.